These 19 T cell receptor beta chains were all obtained from the same sample, sequenced in a study of CD8 T cells in ankylosing spondylitis. MiXCR, applied by TCRdb to the 5' RACE reads, yields one record per CDR3 protein. The table shows approximately 340,000 distinct CDR3 sequences, with 14% to 15% occurring only once. Sequenced material: blood, either unsorted or a sorted T cell fraction (not recorded which). These receptors were taken from a male donor with ankylosing spondylitis or in good health (not recorded which).

This clonotype was recorded a few times. The chain is built from TRBV10-3 and TRBJ1-1; D ambiguous. V was trimmed by 7 bases and J by 2 bases, leaving 5 bases between them. Germline CDR1 ENHRY, CDR2 SYGVKD. The CDR3 is made up of 11 amino acids. CDR3 sequence reads: CAIIGNTEAFF. DNA for the CDR3: TGTGCCATCATTGGAAACACTGAAGCTTTCTTT.

This clonotype was seen a handful of times. The chain links TRBV6-5 to TRBJ1-5; D possibly corresponds to TRBD1 (6 bases). Germline loops: CDR1 MNHEY, CDR2 SVGAGI. The CDR3 consists of 15 residues. Trimming took 0 bases from V and 4 from J, leaving 10 bases between them. The chain's CDR3 is CASSYSGGQNQPQHF. CDR3 in DNA: TGTGCCAGCAGTTACTCTGGGGGCCAAAATCAGCCCCAGCATTTT.

The table lists this clonotype with a few counts. This CDR3 reads CASSYSAQPYNEQFF. The CDR3 region has the DNA TGTGCCAGCAGTTACTCGGCGCAGCCCTACAATGAGCAGTTCTTC. The chain combines TRBV6-2 or TRBV6-3 with TRBJ2-1; D is ambiguous. Between the trimmed V and J ends, which lost 0 bases and 2 bases, there was a span of 8 bases. The CDR3 spans 15 residues. Germline CDR1 reads MNHEY; CDR2 reads SVGEGT.

V and J are TRBV6-5 and TRBJ1-2, with D unclear. CDR3 size: 11 residues. Trimming took 8 bases from V and 8 from J, leaving 12 bases between them. Germline values: CDR1 MNHEY, CDR2 SVGAGI. The CDR3 spells CASSNGEGYTF. The DNA for the CDR3 is TGTGCCAGCTCAAATGGAGAAGGCTACACCTTC.

This clonotype was seen a handful of times. The chain uses TRBV5-6 and TRBJ2-3, with D possibly TRBD1 on 7 matching bases. The CDR3 sequence is 15 residues long. V was shortened by 1 base and J by 4 bases, with 13 bases between the two germline ends. From germline, CDR1 is SGHDT and CDR2 YYEEEE. The CDR3, as DNA: TGTGCCAGCAGCTTGAACCAGGGGGGTGCAGATACGCAGTATTTT. Its translation is CASSLNQGGADTQYF.

This rearrangement joins TRBV20-1 to TRBJ2-1; TRBD2 agrees at 7 bases. Trimming removed 6 bases from V and 1 base from J; junction bases left unmatched: 6. This CDR3 spans 14 amino acids. Germline V gene lookup returns CDR1 DFQATT and CDR2 SNEGSKA (reference sequence). CDR3 sequence: CSAGASGSYNEQFF. CDR3 coding DNA: TGCAGTGCCGGGGCTAGCGGTTCCTACAATGAGCAGTTCTTC.

The sample holds many counts of this clonotype. This chain joins TRBV5-1 and TRBJ2-1; 15 positions match TRBD2. CDR1 and CDR2 from the germline V gene are SGHRS and YFSETQ. Unmatched junction bases numbered 4, after V lost 2 bases and J lost 4 bases. The CDR3 extends over 17 amino acids. In nucleotides, the CDR3 is TGCGCCAGCAGCTTCCGGACTAGCGGGGGGGGGTACAATGAGCAGTTCTTC. Protein sequence: CASSFRTSGGGYNEQFF.

Of note for this clonotype: The junction does not match germline at one end; this may be a read error. V is TRBV20-1 and J is TRBJ2-2; 7 bases agree with TRBD2. The CDR3 loop spans 13 amino acids. From germline, CDR1 is DFQATT and CDR2 SNEGSKA (reference sequence). CDR3 in DNA: TGCAGTGCAAGGGACTACATCACCGGGGAGCTGTTGTTT. This encodes CSARDYITGELLF.

In its sample, this clonotype was seen a few times. The J gene is TRBJ1-5, the V gene TRBV5-6, with D possibly matching TRBD1 (6 bases). Trimming took off 2 bases at V and 4 bases at J, with 16 bases between the two ends. Per the germline V gene, CDR1 is SGHDT and CDR2 is YYEEEE. CDR3 length: 16 residues. The CDR3 is CASSFQGLGGNQPQHF. The CDR3 coding sequence is TGTGCCAGCAGCTTTCAGGGGTTAGGGGGAAATCAGCCCCAGCATTTT.

This clonotype was seen more than once but under ten times. V and J are TRBV20-1 and TRBJ1-3; TRBD1 is a possible D gene (6 bases). Deletions cut 1 base from V and 4 bases from J, with 14 bases between. Germline lookup yields CDR1 DFQATT and CDR2 SNEGSKA (reference sequence). The CDR3 extends over 15 amino acids. The CDR3 loop reads CSARGSGVRGNTIYF. In nucleotides, the CDR3 is TGCAGTGCTAGAGGCTCAGGGGTTAGGGGAAACACCATATATTTT.

This clonotype has ten or more counts. V usage is TRBV12-3 or TRBV12-4 and J usage is TRBJ2-3, with a possible D match to TRBD2 (6 bases). V was clipped by 1 base and J by 4 bases, with 12 bases between them. This CDR3 has 15 amino acids. The chain's CDR3 is CASSLGAGGADTQYF. The CDR3 nucleotides are TGTGCCAGCAGTTTAGGAGCGGGCGGAGCAGATACGCAGTATTTT.

The V gene is TRBV9, the J gene TRBJ2-1; no firm D call. The germline CDR1 and CDR2 sequences are SGDLS and YYNGEE. Trimming pared 0 bases from V and 12 bases from J, leaving 1 base between. CDR3 length equals 9 residues. In DNA, the CDR3 is TGTGCCAGCAGCGTAGTGCAGTTCTTC. Translated, it gives CASSVVQFF.

V is TRBV6-2 or TRBV6-3 and J is TRBJ2-1, with D uncertain. Trimming cost V 6 bases and J 6 bases, with 6 bases left between them. The CDR3 runs 11 residues. The germline CDR1 and CDR2 sequences are MNHEY and SVGEGT. As DNA, the CDR3 is TGTGCCAGCAGCCAACCCAATGAGCAGTTCTTC. This encodes CASSQPNEQFF.

This sequence joins TRBV7-2 and TRBJ1-5, with 7 bases aligning to TRBD1. V was pared by 4 bases and J by 4 bases, with 10 bases of the junction left unmatched. The CDR3 is 16 amino acids. Per the germline V gene, CDR1 is SGHTA and CDR2 is FQGNSA. For the CDR3, the DNA is TGTGCCAGCAGCTACCAAAGCGGGACAGCTAATCAGCCCCAGCATTTT. Translating gives CASSYQSGTANQPQHF.

This clonotype was observed a handful of times. The chain uses TRBV5-1 and TRBJ1-1, with D perhaps TRBD1 (5 bases). CDR1 and CDR2 from the germline V gene are SGHRS and YFSETQ. V lost 4 bases and J 0 bases, leaving 16 bases between the germline ends. CDR3 length: 16 amino acids. CDR3 nucleotides: TGCGCCAGCAGCACGGACAACAGATATCTGAACACTGAAGCTTTCTTT. It yields the protein CASSTDNRYLNTEAFF. Using reference TRBV5-1 and TRBJ1-1 for the parts outside the CDR3, the full variable domain is KAGVTQTPRYLIKTRGQQVTLSCSPISGHRSVSWYQQTPGQGLQFLFEYFSETQRNKGNFPGRFSGRQFSNSRSEMNVSTLELGDSALYLCASSTDNRYLNTEAFFGQGTRLTVV.

In this sample, this clonotype turned up many times. The rearrangement joins TRBV12-3 or TRBV12-4 to TRBJ1-1, with 7 bases that match TRBD1. CDR3 length: 13 residues. With 7 bases clipped from V and 1 base from J, the junction kept 3 bases outside the gene matches. This CDR3 is CASTRTGNTEAFF. The CDR3 DNA reads TGTGCCAGCACCCGGACAGGGAACACTGAAGCTTTCTTT.

This clonotype was counted between two and nine times. V is TRBV20-1 and J is TRBJ2-5; 10 bases line up with TRBD2. Germline V lookup: CDR1 DFQATT, CDR2 SNEGSKA (reference sequence). The CDR3 sequence is 14 residues long. J lost 5 bases, V lost 3 bases, and 6 bases had no gene match. The CDR3 DNA reads TGCAGTGCTAGGCCTAGCGGGAGCCGGGAGACCCAGTACTTC. Its protein product is CSARPSGSRETQYF.

This rearrangement joins TRBV4-2 to TRBJ2-3; no reliable D call. The germline gives CDR1 LGHNA, CDR2 YNFKEQ. This CDR3 is 12 amino acids long. Between the trimmed V and J ends, which lost 0 bases and 11 bases, there was a span of 9 bases. The CDR3 loop is CASSQDLRLQYF. The DNA of the CDR3 is TGTGCCAGCAGCCAAGACTTAAGACTGCAGTATTTT.

The rearrangement links TRBV5-1 to TRBJ1-1, with D possibly matching TRBD1 (6 bases). The CDR3 totals 16 residues. V dropped 2 bases and J dropped 2 bases, with 16 bases sitting between them. The germline CDR1 and CDR2 sequences are SGHRS and YFSETQ. DNA of the CDR3: TGCGCCAGCAGCTTAGGGGGAGGGCCAGCCAACACTGAAGCTTTCTTT. It translates to CASSLGGGPANTEAFF.